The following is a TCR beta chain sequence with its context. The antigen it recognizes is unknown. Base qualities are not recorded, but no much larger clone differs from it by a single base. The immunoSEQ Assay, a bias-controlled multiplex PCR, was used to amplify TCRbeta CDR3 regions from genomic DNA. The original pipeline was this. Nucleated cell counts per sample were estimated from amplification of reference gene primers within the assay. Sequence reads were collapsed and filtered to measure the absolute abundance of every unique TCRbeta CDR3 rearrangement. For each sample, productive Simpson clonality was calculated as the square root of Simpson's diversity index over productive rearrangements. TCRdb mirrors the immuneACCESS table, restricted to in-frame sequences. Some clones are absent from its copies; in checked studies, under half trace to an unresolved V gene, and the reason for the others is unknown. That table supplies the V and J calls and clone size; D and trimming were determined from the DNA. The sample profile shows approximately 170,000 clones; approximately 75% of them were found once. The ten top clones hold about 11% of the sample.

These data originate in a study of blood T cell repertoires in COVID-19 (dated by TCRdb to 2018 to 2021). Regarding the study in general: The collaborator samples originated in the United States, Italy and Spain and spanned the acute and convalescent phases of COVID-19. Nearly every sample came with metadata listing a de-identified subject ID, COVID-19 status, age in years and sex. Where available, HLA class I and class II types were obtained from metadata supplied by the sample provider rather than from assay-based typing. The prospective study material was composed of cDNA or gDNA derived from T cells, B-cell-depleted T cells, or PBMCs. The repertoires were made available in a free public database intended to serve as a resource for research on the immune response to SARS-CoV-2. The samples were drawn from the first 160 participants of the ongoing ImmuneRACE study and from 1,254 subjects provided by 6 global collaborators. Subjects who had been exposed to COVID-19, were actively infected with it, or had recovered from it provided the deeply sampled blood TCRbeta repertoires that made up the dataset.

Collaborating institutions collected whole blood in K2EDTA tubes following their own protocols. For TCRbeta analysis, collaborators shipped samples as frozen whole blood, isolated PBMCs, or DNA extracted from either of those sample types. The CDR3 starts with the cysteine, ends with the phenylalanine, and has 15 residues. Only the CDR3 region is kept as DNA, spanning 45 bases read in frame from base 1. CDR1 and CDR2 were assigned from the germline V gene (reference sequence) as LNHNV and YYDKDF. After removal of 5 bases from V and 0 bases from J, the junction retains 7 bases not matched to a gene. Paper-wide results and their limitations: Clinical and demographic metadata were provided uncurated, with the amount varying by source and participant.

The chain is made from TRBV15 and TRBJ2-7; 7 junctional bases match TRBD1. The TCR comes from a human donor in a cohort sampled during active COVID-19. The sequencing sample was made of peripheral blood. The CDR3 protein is CATSYPGTDSYEQYF. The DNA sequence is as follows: TGTGCCACCAGCTACCCCGGGACAGACTCCTACGAGCAGTACTTC.